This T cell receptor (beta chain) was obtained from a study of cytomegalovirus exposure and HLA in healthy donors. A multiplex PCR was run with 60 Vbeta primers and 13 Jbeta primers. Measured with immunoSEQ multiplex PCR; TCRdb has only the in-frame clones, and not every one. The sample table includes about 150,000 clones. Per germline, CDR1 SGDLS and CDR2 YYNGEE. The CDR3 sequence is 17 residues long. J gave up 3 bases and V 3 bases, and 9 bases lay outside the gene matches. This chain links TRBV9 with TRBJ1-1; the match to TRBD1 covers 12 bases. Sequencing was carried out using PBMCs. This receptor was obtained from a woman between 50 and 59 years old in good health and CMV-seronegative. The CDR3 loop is CASSGGQGAGVDTEAFF. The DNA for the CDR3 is TGTGCCAGCAGCGGGGGACAGGGGGCCGGCGTTGACACTGAAGCTTTCTTT. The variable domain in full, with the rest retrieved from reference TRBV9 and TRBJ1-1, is DSGVTQTPKHLITATGQRVTLRCSPRSGDLSVYWYQQSLDQGLQFLIQYYNGEERAKGNILERFSAQQFPDLHSELNLSSLELGDSALYFCASSGGQGAGVDTEAFFGQGTRLTVV.